This is a list of T cell receptor beta chains from one sample in a study of T cell repertoires in cytomegalovirus infection. TCRdb reprocessed the reads via MiXCR and lists one record per CDR3 protein. The table includes over 250,000 distinct CDR3 sequences, 25% detected once. The sample was PBMCs. The origin of the receptors is a human donor in good health (CMV status not recorded). Some clones in this sample may be carry-over from other donors' samples. CDR3s include the opening cysteine and the closing phenylalanine or tryptophan. D genes are given only for firm matches. Size values are once, few and many counts, or a class for expanded clones, and some rows have none.

size: -
D: -
V: TRBV10-3
J: TRBJ1-5
DNA: TGTGCCATCAGTGAGTACGGCCACAATCAGCCCCAGCATTTT
CDR3: CAISEYGHNQPQHF

size: few
D: -
V: TRBV7-9
J: TRBJ1-4
DNA: TGTGCCAGCAGCTTAGCGTCGATTAATGAAAAACTGTTTTTT
CDR3: CASSLASINEKLFF

size: -
D: -
V: TRBV6-2/TRBV6-3
J: TRBJ2-2
DNA: TGTGCCAGCAGCCCTCGGACTCCAAACACCGGGGAGCTGTTTTTT
CDR3: CASSPRTPNTGELFF

size: -
D: TRBD2
V: TRBV7-9
J: TRBJ2-3
DNA: TGTGCCAGCAGCTTAGCCCCGGGACTAGTTCCTGCAGATACGCAGTATTTT
CDR3: CASSLAPGLVPADTQYF

size: -
D: -
V: TRBV28
J: TRBJ2-7
DNA: TGTGCCAGCAGTTTCGACAAGGGGGGAAGGAGCTCCTACGAGCAGTACTTC
CDR3: CASSFDKGGRSSYEQYF

size: few
D: TRBD2
V: TRBV5-4
J: TRBJ2-1
DNA: TGTGCCAGCAGCTTGGTTGGCGCGGGAGAGCACACGCAGTTCTTC
CDR3: CASSLVGAGEHTQFF

size: many
D: -
V: TRBV20-1
J: TRBJ1-5
DNA: TGCAGTGCTAGGACCCCATTACACTCCAATCAGCCCCAGCATTTT
CDR3: CSARTPLHSNQPQHF

size: -
D: TRBD2
V: TRBV2
J: TRBJ2-7
DNA: TGTGCCAGCAGTTGGGGACTAGCGGAATACGAGCAGTACTTC
CDR3: CASSWGLAEYEQYF

size: few
D: -
V: TRBV7-9
J: TRBJ2-3
DNA: TGTGCCAGCAGCGAAAACCCGGGTCTTAGCACAGATACGCAGTATTTT
CDR3: CASSENPGLSTDTQYF

size: few
D: -
V: TRBV12-3/TRBV12-4
J: TRBJ1-1
DNA: TGTGCCAGCAGTCTTAGGGTGGGGACGGCTTTCTTT
CDR3: CASSLRVGTAFF

size: many
D: TRBD1
V: TRBV7-9
J: TRBJ1-5
DNA: TGTGCCAGCAGCATTACAGGGGCCCAACAGCCCCAGCATTTT
CDR3: CASSITGAQQPQHF

size: -
D: TRBD1
V: TRBV6-2/TRBV6-3
J: TRBJ2-1
DNA: TGTGCCAGCAGGGGGACAGCCAAGGGTTCCTACAATGAGCAGTTCTTC
CDR3: CASRGTAKGSYNEQFF

size: many
D: -
V: TRBV7-9
J: TRBJ1-1
DNA: TGTGCCAGCAGCCCGGACGGGAATCCTGAAGCTTTCTTT
CDR3: CASSPDGNPEAFF

size: -
D: -
V: TRBV20-1
J: TRBJ1-1
DNA: TGCAGTGCTAGTTGGGCCGGGTCGAACACTGAAGCTTTCTTT
CDR3: CSASWAGSNTEAFF

size: -
D: -
V: TRBV19
J: TRBJ1-1
DNA: TGTGCCAGTAGTATTGTCTTGAACACTGAAGCTTTCTTT
CDR3: CASSIVLNTEAFF

size: -
D: TRBD2
V: TRBV20-1
J: TRBJ2-1
DNA: TGCAGTGCTAGAGGCCCGGCTGGGGCGGGAGTTAGGAATGAGCAGTTCTTC
CDR3: CSARGPAGAGVRNEQFF

size: few
D: TRBD2
V: TRBV28
J: TRBJ2-2
DNA: TGTGCCAGCAGCTTGACTAGCGGGGGGGTTCTGAACACCGGGGAGCTGTTTTTT
CDR3: CASSLTSGGVLNTGELFF

size: few
D: -
V: TRBV28
J: TRBJ1-1
DNA: TGTGCCAGCAGTTCGTCGAACAGGGAAACTTTCTTT
CDR3: CASSSSNRETFF

size: -
D: TRBD1
V: TRBV7-2
J: TRBJ2-2
DNA: TGTGCCAGCAGCTCACAGGGGTTAAAGGCCGGGGAGCTGTTTTTT
CDR3: CASSSQGLKAGELFF

size: many
D: -
V: TRBV7-2
J: TRBJ1-1
DNA: TGTGCCGACCGAAGGTCGGGGAACACTGAAGCTTTCTTT
CDR3: CADRRSGNTEAFF

size: -
D: -
V: TRBV5-4
J: TRBJ2-5
DNA: TGTGCCAGCAGCTTGGCTTTGACGGGAGCTCTACAAGAGACCCAGTACTTC
CDR3: CASSLALTGALQETQYF

size: -
D: -
V: TRBV30
J: TRBJ2-3
DNA: TGTGCCTGGACACCTAGCACAGATACGCAGTATTTT
CDR3: CAWTPSTDTQYF

size: few
D: TRBD2
V: TRBV7-9
J: TRBJ2-1
DNA: TGTGCCAGCAGCTTACCACTAGCGCTAAACCTCTCCTACAATGAGCAGTTCTTC
CDR3: CASSLPLALNLSYNEQFF

size: -
D: TRBD1
V: TRBV29-1
J: TRBJ1-4
DNA: TGCCAGGGGAGGGGGCCTAATGAAAAACTGTTTTTT
CDR3: CQGRGPNEKLFF

size: many
D: TRBD1
V: TRBV7-2
J: TRBJ1-1
DNA: TGTGCCAGCAGCTCGCAGAGGGGGCAGGGGACTGAAGCTTTCTTT
CDR3: CASSSQRGQGTEAFF

size: -
D: -
V: TRBV4-3
J: TRBJ2-2
DNA: TGCGCCAGCAGCCACACCGGGGAGCTGTTTTTT
CDR3: CASSHTGELFF

size: many
D: -
V: TRBV7-2
J: TRBJ1-2
DNA: TGTGCCAGCAGCCCGAGGGGCTCCGGAAACTATGGCTACACCTTC
CDR3: CASSPRGSGNYGYTF

size: many
D: -
V: TRBV7-2
J: TRBJ1-1
DNA: TGTGCCAGCAGCTTAGAGAGGACGAACACTGAAGCTTTCTTT
CDR3: CASSLERTNTEAFF

size: -
D: -
V: TRBV12-3/TRBV12-4
J: TRBJ2-7
DNA: TGTGCCAGCAGGCTGACAGGAGAGCAGTACTTC
CDR3: CASRLTGEQYF

size: -
D: TRBD1
V: TRBV11-2
J: TRBJ1-1
DNA: TGTGCCAGCAGACGGACGGGGACAGGGGGCTTGTACACTGAAGCTTTCTTT
CDR3: CASRRTGTGGLYTEAFF

size: few
D: TRBD2
V: TRBV28
J: TRBJ2-1
DNA: TGTGCCAGCAGTCGGACTAGCGGGTTTCTCAATGAGCAGTTCTTC
CDR3: CASSRTSGFLNEQFF

size: few
D: -
V: TRBV28
J: TRBJ1-1
DNA: TGTGCCAGCAGTTTATCCGGATCAAAAGCTTTCTTT
CDR3: CASSLSGSKAFF

size: few
D: TRBD2
V: TRBV2
J: TRBJ2-3
DNA: TGTGCCAGCAGTGAAAGACTAGCGACAGATACGCAGTATTTT
CDR3: CASSERLATDTQYF

size: -
D: -
V: TRBV7-2
J: TRBJ1-5
DNA: TGTGCCAGCAGCCCGACTGGAGGTTTGATCACAGGAAATCAGCCCCAGCATTTT
CDR3: CASSPTGGLITGNQPQHF

size: few
D: -
V: TRBV25-1
J: TRBJ1-2
DNA: TGTGCCAGCACCGAGTGTCAGAGACGCAGACCAACTGCATCAAACTATGGCTACACCTTC
CDR3: CASTECQRRRPTASNYGYTF

size: -
D: -
V: TRBV6-1
J: TRBJ1-4
DNA: TGTGCCAGCAGTAAACTTACAGGGCGGGAAAAACTGTTTTTT
CDR3: CASSKLTGREKLFF

size: many
D: -
V: TRBV7-2
J: TRBJ2-1
DNA: TGTGCCAGCAGCTTAGCGGGGACTCAGCAGTTCTTC
CDR3: CASSLAGTQQFF

size: -
D: TRBD1
V: TRBV24-1
J: TRBJ1-2
DNA: TGTGCCATCAGGCAAGGGACAGGGACGTTTTCCTATGGCTACACCTTC
CDR3: CAIRQGTGTFSYGYTF

size: many
D: -
V: TRBV28
J: TRBJ1-6
DNA: TGTGCCAGCAGTTTCAGCTCCTATAATTCACCCCTCCACTTT
CDR3: CASSFSSYNSPLHF

size: -
D: TRBD1
V: TRBV29-1
J: TRBJ2-3
DNA: TGCAGCGTTGCACAGGGGGCATATACGCAGTATTTT
CDR3: CSVAQGAYTQYF

size: -
D: -
V: TRBV11-2
J: TRBJ2-2
DNA: TGTGCCAGCAGCTCTTCCACGCTCGGGGTTCAGAACACCGGGGAGCTGTTTTTT
CDR3: CASSSSTLGVQNTGELFF

size: -
D: -
V: TRBV28
J: TRBJ1-5
DNA: TGTGCCAGCAGTTTATGGGGGGGAGAACAACCCCAGCATTTT
CDR3: CASSLWGGEQPQHF

size: -
D: -
V: TRBV28
J: TRBJ1-5
DNA: TGTGCCAGCAGGGTGACAGCCCCGGGGCCCCAGCATTTT
CDR3: CASRVTAPGPQHF

size: -
D: TRBD2
V: TRBV5-1
J: TRBJ2-1
DNA: TGCGCCAGCAGCTCAAGCGGGGTCTCCTACAATGAGCAGTTCTTC
CDR3: CASSSSGVSYNEQFF

size: -
D: TRBD1
V: TRBV6-5
J: TRBJ2-7
DNA: TGTGCCAGCAGTTACTTGAGCGGACAGGGGCTCAACGAGCAGTACTTC
CDR3: CASSYLSGQGLNEQYF

size: -
D: TRBD2
V: TRBV2
J: TRBJ2-7
DNA: TGTGCCAGCAGTTTAGTGCTCTCCGGGACTAGCGGGTCCTACGAGCAGTACTTC
CDR3: CASSLVLSGTSGSYEQYF

size: -
D: TRBD2
V: TRBV15
J: TRBJ2-3
DNA: TGTGCCACCAGCCGGATAGCGGGAGAGGGGACAGATACGCAGTATTTT
CDR3: CATSRIAGEGTDTQYF

size: -
D: TRBD2
V: TRBV20-1
J: TRBJ2-3
DNA: TGCAGTGCTATAGGGTTGGCGGGAGGGCACCGATTCACAGATACGCAGTATTTT
CDR3: CSAIGLAGGHRFTDTQYF

size: few
D: TRBD1
V: TRBV11-2
J: TRBJ1-1
DNA: TGTGCCAGCAGCTTAGACTCCGTTGGACAGGGAGCCACTGAAGCTTTCTTT
CDR3: CASSLDSVGQGATEAFF

size: few
D: -
V: TRBV23-1
J: TRBJ2-1
DNA: TGCGCCAGCAGTCACATGCCATTACCTTACAATGAGCAGTTCTTC
CDR3: CASSHMPLPYNEQFF

size: few
D: -
V: TRBV5-1
J: TRBJ2-3
DNA: TGCGCCAGCAGGTTGATGGGCAGGGTCACAGATACGCAGTATTTT
CDR3: CASRLMGRVTDTQYF

size: -
D: -
V: TRBV29-1
J: TRBJ2-3
DNA: TGCAGCGTTGCTCCTCTCCGGGCCATAGTGACAGATACGCAGTATTTT
CDR3: CSVAPLRAIVTDTQYF